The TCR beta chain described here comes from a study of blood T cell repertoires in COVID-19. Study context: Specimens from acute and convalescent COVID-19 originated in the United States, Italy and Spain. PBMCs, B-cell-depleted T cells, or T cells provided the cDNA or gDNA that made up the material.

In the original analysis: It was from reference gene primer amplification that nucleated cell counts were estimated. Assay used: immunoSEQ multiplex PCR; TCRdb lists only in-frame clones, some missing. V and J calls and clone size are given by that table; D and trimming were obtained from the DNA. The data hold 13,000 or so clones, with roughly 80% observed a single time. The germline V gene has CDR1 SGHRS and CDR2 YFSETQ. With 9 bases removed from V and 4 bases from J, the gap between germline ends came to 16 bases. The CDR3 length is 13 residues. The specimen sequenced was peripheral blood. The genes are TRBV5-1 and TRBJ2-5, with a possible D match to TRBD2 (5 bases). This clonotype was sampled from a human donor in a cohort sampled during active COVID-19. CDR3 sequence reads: CATSTGSIETQYF. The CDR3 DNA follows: TGCGCCACCAGTACGGGGTCTATAGAGACCCAGTACTTC.